Below are 8 T cell receptor beta chains sequenced from a single sample in a study of beta chain features in type 1 diabetes. General study results and limits: Moderate but significant shortening of TCRB CDR3s was recorded in all four CD4+ subsets from Type 1 diabetes patients.

These TCRs are of unknown antigen specificity. Every bit of the isolated RNA underwent reverse transcription, so sequencing read expressed TCRB transcripts. Generated by immunoSEQ multiplex PCR, the TCRdb table keeps only in-frame clones and is missing some. The sample includes 230,000 or so clones, roughly 16% of them seen just once. Input material: naive CD4+ T cells from blood. The origin of the receptors is a man aged 25-45 years with type 1 diabetes.

The chain employs TRBV2 and TRBJ2-1; tentative D call: TRBD2 (5 bases). The CDR3 totals 12 residues. The V and J ends lost 2 bases and 10 bases respectively, with 9 bases between them. Germline-derived CDR1 and CDR2 are SNHLY and FYNNEI. CDR3 in DNA: TGTGCCAGCAGTGAAAGCGGATGGGAGCAGTTCTTC. Protein: CASSESGWEQFF.

The V call is TRBV5-4, the J call TRBJ2-7; a weak D match, TRBD2 (6 bases). The V and J ends lost 1 base and 3 bases respectively, with 11 bases between them. The germline V gene has CDR1 SGHNT and CDR2 YYREEE (reference sequence). CDR3 length equals 14 residues. The CDR3 sequence is CASSLFGGGYEQYF. Here the CDR3 DNA reads TGTGCCAGCAGCTTGTTCGGGGGTGGCTACGAGCAGTACTTC.

The rearrangement links TRBV4-2 to TRBJ2-1; no clear D gene. This CDR3 has 12 residues. Trimming took off 1 base at V and 12 bases at J, with 10 bases between the two ends. CDR1 and CDR2 from the germline V gene are LGHNA and YNFKEQ. The DNA for the CDR3 is TGTGCCAGCAGCCAAGTACACGAATGGCAGTTCTTC. Encoded protein: CASSQVHEWQFF.

This clone was seen only a few times. The chain has TRBV4-1 and TRBJ2-4; D possibly corresponds to TRBD2 (6 bases). Germline CDR1 reads MGHRA; CDR2 reads YSYEKL. The length of the CDR3 is 19 residues. V lost 0 bases and J lost 0, with 18 bases in between. The DNA for the CDR3 is TGCGCCAGCAGCCAAGATACGGGTTGGGGAGGTTTAGCCAAAAACATTCAGTACTTC. Amino acid sequence: CASSQDTGWGGLAKNIQYF.

The J gene is TRBJ2-5, the V gene TRBV9; 12 bases align to TRBD2. The CDR3 covers 15 residues. V shed 0 bases and J 3 bases; nucleotides not matched to a gene: 0. Germline V gene lookup returns CDR1 SGDLS and CDR2 YYNGEE. The chain's CDR3 is CASSVASGREETQYF. CDR3 in DNA: TGTGCCAGCAGCGTAGCTAGCGGGAGGGAAGAGACCCAGTACTTC.

This chain links TRBV7-3 with TRBJ2-5, with TRBD1 identical over 7 bases. Germline V lookup: CDR1 SGHTA, CDR2 FQGTGA. J was trimmed by 2 bases and V by 3 bases; bases with no gene match: 3. The CDR3 loop spans 14 amino acids. The CDR3 DNA reads TGTGCCAGCAGCTTTGACAGGGATCAAGAGACCCAGTACTTC. It encodes CASSFDRDQETQYF.

This clone was found a few times. Different DNA sequences within this sample yield the same CDR3. The chain combines TRBV29-1 with TRBJ2-7; perhaps TRBD1 as D (5 bases). The CDR3 is 12 residues long. Germline V gene sequence: CDR1 SQVTM, CDR2 ANQGSEA. V lost 6 bases and J lost 4, with 13 bases in between. The CDR3 loop reads CSVETQGYEQYF. Here the CDR3 DNA reads TGCAGCGTGGAGACGCAGGGATACGAGCAGTACTTC.

This clone was seen a handful of times. This chain links TRBV29-1 with TRBJ2-5; D may be TRBD2 (6 bases). This CDR3 comprises 12 residues. V dropped 7 bases and J dropped 5 bases, with 14 bases sitting between them. Germline CDR1 and CDR2: SQVTM and ANQGSEA. The CDR3 loop is CSGRLARETQYF. In DNA, the CDR3 is TGCAGCGGGCGGCTAGCGAGGGAGACCCAGTACTTC.